The next 17 T cell receptor beta chains were all read from a single sample in a study of shared clonotypes between healthy human individuals. The repertoire was sequenced with immunoSEQ multiplex PCR; TCRdb's copy has only in-frame clones and lacks some. The sample lists some 2,500,000 clones; roughly 93% were seen once. The sample taken for sequencing was naive CD4+ T cells from PBMCs. Regarding subset: CD45RA+ positively selected. These receptors came from a man aged 18 to 29 in good health. Some clones in this sample may be carry-over from other donors' samples.

The chain carries TRBV6-1 and TRBJ1-1, with D hard to call. The CDR3 runs to 12 residues. V was shortened by 3 bases and J by 5 bases, with 7 bases between the two germline ends. CDR1 and CDR2 from the germline V gene are MNHNS and SASEGT. The CDR3 DNA sequence: TGTGCCAGCAGTGACAAGGGAACTGAAGCTTTCTTT. It yields the protein CASSDKGTEAFF.

The chain has TRBV11-3 and TRBJ2-3; either TRBD1 or TRBD2 may fit D (6 bases each). The CDR3 has 16 amino acids. V was shortened by 5 bases and J by 4 bases, with 19 bases between the two germline ends. Germline lookup yields CDR1 SGHNT and CDR2 YENEEA. This CDR3 reads CASSAQGGRTADTQYF. CDR3 coding DNA: TGTGCCAGCAGCGCCCAAGGGGGGAGAACCGCAGATACGCAGTATTTT.

The chain recombines TRBV18 with TRBJ2-3; the D is unclear. Trimming pared 2 bases from V and 6 bases from J, leaving 12 bases between. The CDR3 sequence is 14 residues long. Per the germline V gene, CDR1 is KGHSH and CDR2 is LQKENI. The CDR3 sequence is CASSPGQLRDTQYF. DNA for the CDR3: TGTGCCAGCTCACCAGGGCAGTTACGCGATACGCAGTATTTT.

The rearrangement uses TRBV7-9 and TRBJ2-7, with D perhaps assigned TRBD1 or TRBD2 (5 bases each). Trimming cost V 6 bases and J 3 bases, with 15 bases left between them. CDR1 and CDR2 (germline): SEHNR, FQNEAQ (reference sequence). The CDR3 runs to 14 residues. Here the CDR3 DNA reads TGTGCCAGCAGGGCCGGGACCGACCGCTACGAGCAGTACTTC. Residues: CASRAGTDRYEQYF.

V is TRBV15 and J is TRBJ2-5, with unresolved D. Trimming took 1 base from V and 5 from J, leaving 8 bases between them. The CDR3 contains 13 residues. Germline CDR1 and CDR2: LNHNV and YYDKDF (reference sequence). The CDR3 DNA follows: TGTGCCACCAGCAGAGCTGGGTCGGAGACCCAGTACTTC. This gives the protein CATSRAGSETQYF.

The chain joins TRBV7-9 to TRBJ2-7, with D possibly matching TRBD2 (6 bases). Trimming left V 1 base short and J 3 bases short, with 16 bases between. The CDR3 contains 16 residues. Germline V CDR1 and CDR2: SEHNR, FQNEAQ (reference sequence). CDR3 sequence (DNA): TGTGCCAGCAGCTTAGTTGGTTTGGGGACTCACTACGAGCAGTACTTC. It is translated as CASSLVGLGTHYEQYF.

The chain joins TRBV9 to TRBJ2-5; TRBD2 aligns across 13 bases. V lost 4 bases and J lost 1; bases outside the gene matches: 4. Germline V gene sequence: CDR1 SGDLS, CDR2 YYNGEE. The CDR3 runs to 16 residues. The CDR3 sequence: CASSSGTSGTQETQYF. The CDR3 DNA follows: TGTGCCAGCAGCTCCGGGACTAGCGGGACCCAAGAGACCCAGTACTTC.

This chain joins TRBV9 and TRBJ1-4; 10 nucleotides align to TRBD1. Germline V gene lookup returns CDR1 SGDLS and CDR2 YYNGEE. After removal of 3 bases from V and 7 bases from J, the junction contained 6 bases not matched to a gene. The CDR3 loop spans 15 amino acids. CDR3 nucleotide sequence: TGTGCCAGCAGCGAAGACAGGGGGCGCGGTGAAAAACTGTTTTTT. Amino acid sequence: CASSEDRGRGEKLFF.

The rearrangement joins TRBV11-3 to TRBJ1-3; D gene uncertain. This CDR3 region has 12 residues. Trimming pared 4 bases from V and 0 bases from J, leaving 1 base between. In germline, CDR1 is SGHNT, CDR2 YENEEA. The CDR3 bases are TGTGCCAGCAGCTACTCTGGAAACACCATATATTTT. Its protein is CASSYSGNTIYF. Combining the CDR3 with reference TRBV11-3 and TRBJ1-3 gives the whole variable domain EAGVVQSPRYKIIEKKQPVAFWCNPISGHNTLYWYLQNLGQGPELLIRYENEEAVDDSQLPKDRFSAERLKGVDSTLKIQPAELGDSAVYLCASSYSGNTIYFGEGSWLTVV.

J is TRBJ1-1 and V is TRBV4-2; 10 bases fit TRBD1. The V segment lost 2 bases and the J segment 1 base; nucleotides outside the gene matches: 10. The CDR3 is 18 residues long. Germline V gives CDR1 LGHNA, CDR2 YNFKEQ. CDR3 coding DNA: TGTGCCAGCAGCCAACGGGACAGGGGAGGGGTACCGAACACTGAAGCTTTCTTT. Translated: CASSQRDRGGVPNTEAFF.

The gene calls are TRBV5-6 and TRBJ2-4; 9 bases agree with TRBD1. Per the germline V gene, CDR1 is SGHDT and CDR2 is YYEEEE. After removal of 4 bases from V and 6 bases from J, the junction contained 2 bases not matched to a gene. There are 13 residues in the CDR3. The CDR3 protein is CASSIQGANIQYF. The CDR3 nucleotides read TGTGCCAGCAGCATACAGGGGGCAAACATTCAGTACTTC.

The genes are TRBV10-3 and TRBJ2-3; TRBD2 matches at 13 bases. The CDR3 has 15 residues. Germline-derived CDR1 and CDR2 are ENHRY and SYGVKD. J lost 3 bases, V lost 8 bases, and 5 bases had no gene match. This CDR3 is CAIAGTSGKTDTQYF. DNA of the CDR3: TGTGCCATCGCGGGGACTAGCGGGAAAACAGATACGCAGTATTTT.

For this clone: The same CDR3 can be traced to other DNA sequences in this sample. The chain links TRBV2 to TRBJ2-5; D is uncertain. This CDR3 spans 10 amino acids. CDR1 is SNHLY and CDR2 is FYNNEI in the germline V gene. V lost 4 bases to trimming and J lost 5 bases, with 2 bases between them. The CDR3 DNA reads as TGTGCCAGCAGTGTCGAGACCCAGTACTTC. This translates into CASSVETQYF.

A single count supports this clone. This sample also contains other DNA sequences that code for the same CDR3. This chain uses TRBV29-1 with TRBJ1-2; D gene ambiguous. Germline-derived CDR1 and CDR2 are SQVTM and ANQGSEA. Deletions cut 4 bases from V and 3 bases from J, with 6 bases between. The CDR3 length is 11 residues. CDR3 DNA: TGCAGCGTTGCGGGGTACTATGGCTACACCTTC. Translated: CSVAGYYGYTF.

This chain connects TRBV21-1 to TRBJ1-1. TRBV21-1 is a known pseudogene. The CDR3 runs to 14 residues. CDR3 sequence reads: CASSTRGSNTEAFF. The CDR3 region has the DNA TGTGCCAGCAGCACCCGGGGTTCGAACACTGAAGCTTTCTTT.

Only a few counts were recorded for this clone. Other DNA sequences from this sample encode an identical CDR3 as well. V gene TRBV5-1 combines with J gene TRBJ1-1; 7 nucleotides line up with TRBD1. J lost 0 bases, V lost 4 bases, and 6 bases had no gene match. This CDR3 is built from 15 residues. From germline, CDR1 is SGHRS and CDR2 YFSETQ. The CDR3 DNA reads TGCGCCAGCAGCCCAAGACAGGGTATGAACACTGAAGCTTTCTTT. Translating gives CASSPRQGMNTEAFF.

The chain carries TRBV2 and TRBJ1-5, with a tentative D call TRBD1 (5 bases). This CDR3 region has 13 residues. V lost 1 base and J lost 7, with 8 bases in between. From germline, CDR1 is SNHLY and CDR2 FYNNEI. The CDR3 DNA reads as TGTGCCAGCAGTGAAGAGGGGATACAGCCCCAGCATTTT. This translates into CASSEEGIQPQHF.